This entry is about one T cell receptor (beta chain). Antigen: not known. CDR3 length: 19 residues. Germline-derived CDR1 and CDR2 are LNHDA and SQIVND (reference sequence). The J segment lost 8 bases and the V segment lost 3 bases, leaving 15 bases of the junction unmatched. Assay used: immunoSEQ multiplex PCR; TCRdb lists only in-frame clones, some missing. The sample carries nearly 45,000 clones, under 80% recorded once. The sample belongs to a study of vaccination effects on CD4 cells after COVID-19. As for the study in general: Pre-vaccine samples were drawn 16 days and one week before the first dose.

Antigen-specific CD4+ T cells expanded by the ViraFEST assay with viral peptide pools were then sequenced. Cultured cells yielded isolated CD4+ T cells after 10 days. SARS-CoV-2 infection was confirmed by PCR in the person between March and December 2020. IL-2 medium took the place of half the medium on both days 3 and 7. Source: CD4+ T cells from PBMCs cultured with a peptide pool, taken before COVID-19 vaccination. This clonotype originated in a human donor who had a prior SARS-CoV-2 infection. The chain employs TRBV19 and TRBJ2-2; 13 bases are shared with TRBD2. The CDR3 protein is CASSIGAGRTSGGPGELFF. The CDR3 bases are TGTGCCAGTAGTATTGGGGCAGGGCGGACTAGCGGGGGACCAGGGGAGCTGTTTTTT.